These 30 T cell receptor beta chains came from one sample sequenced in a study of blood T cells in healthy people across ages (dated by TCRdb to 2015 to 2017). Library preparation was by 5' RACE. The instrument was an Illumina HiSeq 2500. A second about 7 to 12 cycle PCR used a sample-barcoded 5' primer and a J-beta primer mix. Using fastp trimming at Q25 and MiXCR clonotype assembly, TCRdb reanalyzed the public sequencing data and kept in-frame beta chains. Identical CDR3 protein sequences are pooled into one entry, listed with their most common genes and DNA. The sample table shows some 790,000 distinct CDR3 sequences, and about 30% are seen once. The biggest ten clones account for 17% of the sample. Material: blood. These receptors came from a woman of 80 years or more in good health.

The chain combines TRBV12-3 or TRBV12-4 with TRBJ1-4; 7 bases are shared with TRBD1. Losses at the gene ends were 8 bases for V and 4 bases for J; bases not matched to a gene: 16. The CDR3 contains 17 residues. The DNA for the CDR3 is TGTGCCAGCCGCAGCTCCCCCGGGACAGTCCATAATGAAAAACTGTTTTTT. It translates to CASRSSPGTVHNEKLFF.

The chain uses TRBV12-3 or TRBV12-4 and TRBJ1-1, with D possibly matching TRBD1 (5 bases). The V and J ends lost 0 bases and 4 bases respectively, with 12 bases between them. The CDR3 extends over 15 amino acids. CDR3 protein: CASSLALWGFTEAFF. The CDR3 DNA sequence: TGTGCCAGCAGTTTAGCGCTTTGGGGCTTCACTGAAGCTTTCTTT.

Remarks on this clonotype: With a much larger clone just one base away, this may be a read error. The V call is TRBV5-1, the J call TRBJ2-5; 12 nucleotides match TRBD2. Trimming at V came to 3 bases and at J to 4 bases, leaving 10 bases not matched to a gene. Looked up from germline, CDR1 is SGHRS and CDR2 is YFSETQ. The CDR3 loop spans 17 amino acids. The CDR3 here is CASSSRLAGAPGETQYF. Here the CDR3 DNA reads TGCGCCAGCAGCTCCCGACTAGCGGGGGCCCCGGGAGAGACCCAGTACTTC.

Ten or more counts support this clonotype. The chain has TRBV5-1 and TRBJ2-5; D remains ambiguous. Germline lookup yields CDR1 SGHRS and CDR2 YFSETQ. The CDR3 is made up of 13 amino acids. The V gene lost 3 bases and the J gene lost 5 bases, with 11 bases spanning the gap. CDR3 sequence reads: CASSSQVGETQYF. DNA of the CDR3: TGCGCCAGCAGCTCGCAGGTGGGCGAGACCCAGTACTTC.

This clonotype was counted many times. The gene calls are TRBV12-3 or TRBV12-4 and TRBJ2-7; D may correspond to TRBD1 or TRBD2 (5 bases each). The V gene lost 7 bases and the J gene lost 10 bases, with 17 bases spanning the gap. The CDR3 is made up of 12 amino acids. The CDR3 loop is CASMRAGSPQYF. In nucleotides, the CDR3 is TGTGCCAGCATGAGGGCAGGGTCACCCCAGTACTTC.

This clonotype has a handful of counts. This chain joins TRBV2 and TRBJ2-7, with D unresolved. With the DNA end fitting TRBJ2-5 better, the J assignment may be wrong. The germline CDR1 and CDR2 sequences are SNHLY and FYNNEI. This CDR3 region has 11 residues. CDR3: CASSELKTQYF. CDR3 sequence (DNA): TGTGCCAGCAGTGAATTGAAGACCCAGTACTTC.

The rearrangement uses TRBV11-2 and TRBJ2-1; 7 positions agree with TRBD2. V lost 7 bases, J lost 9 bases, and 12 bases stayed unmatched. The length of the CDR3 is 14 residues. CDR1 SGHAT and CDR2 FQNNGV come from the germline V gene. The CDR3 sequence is CASIRAGTGSEQFF. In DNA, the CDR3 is TGTGCCAGCATCCGAGCGGGGACGGGCAGTGAGCAGTTCTTC.

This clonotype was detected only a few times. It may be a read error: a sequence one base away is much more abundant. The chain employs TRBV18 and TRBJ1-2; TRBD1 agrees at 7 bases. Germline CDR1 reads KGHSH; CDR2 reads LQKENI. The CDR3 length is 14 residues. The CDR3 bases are TGTGCCAGCTCACCCGACAGGGCCAACTATGGCCACACCTTC. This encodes CASSPDRANYGHTF.

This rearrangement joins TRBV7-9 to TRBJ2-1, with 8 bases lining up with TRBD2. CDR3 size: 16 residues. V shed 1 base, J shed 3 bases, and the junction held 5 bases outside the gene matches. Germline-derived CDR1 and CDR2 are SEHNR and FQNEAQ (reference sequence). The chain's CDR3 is CASSLDSGGNYNEQFF. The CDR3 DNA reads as TGTGCCAGCAGCTTAGATTCGGGGGGGAACTACAATGAGCAGTTCTTC.

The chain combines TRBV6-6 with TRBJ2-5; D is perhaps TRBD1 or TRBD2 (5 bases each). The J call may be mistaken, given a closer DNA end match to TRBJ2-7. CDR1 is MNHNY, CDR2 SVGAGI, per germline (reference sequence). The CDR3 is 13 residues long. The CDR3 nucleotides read TGTGCCAGCAGTTACGGCGGTGGGGGCGAGCAGTACTTC. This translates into CASSYGGGGEQYF.

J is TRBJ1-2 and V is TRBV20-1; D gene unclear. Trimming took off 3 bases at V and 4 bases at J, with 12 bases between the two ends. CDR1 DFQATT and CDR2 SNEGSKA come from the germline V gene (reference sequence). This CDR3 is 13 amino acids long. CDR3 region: CSARAGTSYGYTF. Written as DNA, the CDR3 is TGCAGTGCTAGGGCAGGAACCTCCTATGGCTACACCTTC.

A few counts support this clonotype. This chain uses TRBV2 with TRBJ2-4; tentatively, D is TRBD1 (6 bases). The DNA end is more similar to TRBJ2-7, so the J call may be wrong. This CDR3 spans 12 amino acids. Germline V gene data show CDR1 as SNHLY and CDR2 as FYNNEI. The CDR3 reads CASRAGAYEQYF. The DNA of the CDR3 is TGTGCCAGCAGGGCAGGGGCCTACGAGCAGTACTTC.

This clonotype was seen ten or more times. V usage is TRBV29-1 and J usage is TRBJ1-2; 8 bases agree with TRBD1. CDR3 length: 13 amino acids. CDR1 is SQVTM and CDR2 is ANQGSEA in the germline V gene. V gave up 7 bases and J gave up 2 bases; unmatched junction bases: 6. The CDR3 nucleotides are TGCAGCGGGAGTCGACAGGGGAACTATGGCTACACCTTC. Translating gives CSGSRQGNYGYTF.

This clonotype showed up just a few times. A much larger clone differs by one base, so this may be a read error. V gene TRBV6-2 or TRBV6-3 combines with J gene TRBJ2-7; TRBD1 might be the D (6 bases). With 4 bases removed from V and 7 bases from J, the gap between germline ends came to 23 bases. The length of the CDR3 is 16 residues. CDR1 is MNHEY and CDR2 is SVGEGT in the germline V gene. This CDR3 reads CASSSPRGRVYYEQYF. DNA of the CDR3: TGTGCCAGCAGTTCCCCCAGGGGCAGGGTGTACTATGAGCAGTACTTC.

CDR3 amino acids: CTSRGLAGFYGQYF. CDR3 DNA sequence: TGCACCAGCAGGGGACTAGCGGGGTTCTACGGGCAGTACTTC. V gene TRBV1 combines with J gene TRBJ2-5; TRBD2, the table's D call, was not compared with the DNA. TRBV1 is assigned pseudogene status. The CDR3 contains 14 residues.

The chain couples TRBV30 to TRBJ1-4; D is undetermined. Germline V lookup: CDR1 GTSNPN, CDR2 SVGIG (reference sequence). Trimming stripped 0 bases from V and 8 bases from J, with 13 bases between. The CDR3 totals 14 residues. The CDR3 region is CAWSVLLGNEKLFF. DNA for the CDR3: TGTGCCTGGAGTGTATTGTTGGGGAACGAAAAACTGTTTTTT.

CDR3 in DNA: TGTGCCAGCAGCAAAAGGGGCGGCGGACTAGCGGGGCACAATGAGCAGTTCTTC. It translates to CASSKRGGGLAGHNEQFF. The gene calls are TRBV7-2 and TRBJ2-1; 12 positions agree with TRBD2. The CDR3 has 18 amino acids. CDR1 SGHTA and CDR2 FQGNSA come from the germline V gene. V lost 5 bases, J lost 5 bases, and 13 bases stayed unmatched.

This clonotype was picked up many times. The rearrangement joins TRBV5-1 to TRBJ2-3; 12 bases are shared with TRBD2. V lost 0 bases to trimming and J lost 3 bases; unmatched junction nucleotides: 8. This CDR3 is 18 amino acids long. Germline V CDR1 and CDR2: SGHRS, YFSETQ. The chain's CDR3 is CASSLGLAGVRGTDTQYF. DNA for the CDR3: TGCGCCAGCAGCTTGGGACTAGCGGGGGTCAGAGGTACAGATACGCAGTATTTT.

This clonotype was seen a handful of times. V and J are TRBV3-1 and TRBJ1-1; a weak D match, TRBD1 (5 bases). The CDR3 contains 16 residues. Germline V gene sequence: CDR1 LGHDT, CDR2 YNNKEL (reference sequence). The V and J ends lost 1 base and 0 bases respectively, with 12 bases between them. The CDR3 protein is CASSQGGEGMNTEAFF. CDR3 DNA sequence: TGTGCCAGCAGCCAAGGAGGGGAGGGGATGAACACTGAAGCTTTCTTT.

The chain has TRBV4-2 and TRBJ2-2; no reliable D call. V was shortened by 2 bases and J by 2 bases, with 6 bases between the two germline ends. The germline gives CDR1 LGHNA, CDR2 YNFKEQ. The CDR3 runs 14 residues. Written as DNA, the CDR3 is TGTGCCAGCAGCCAAACAAGAAACACCGGGGAGCTGTTTTTT. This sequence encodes CASSQTRNTGELFF.

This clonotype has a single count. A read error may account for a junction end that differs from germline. The CDR3 bases are TGTGCCAACAGCCTATACACAGATACGCAGTATTTT. It specifies CANSLYTDTQYF. V is TRBV7-2 and J is TRBJ2-3, with unresolved D. The CDR3 consists of 12 residues. Germline V gives CDR1 SGHTA, CDR2 FQGNSA.

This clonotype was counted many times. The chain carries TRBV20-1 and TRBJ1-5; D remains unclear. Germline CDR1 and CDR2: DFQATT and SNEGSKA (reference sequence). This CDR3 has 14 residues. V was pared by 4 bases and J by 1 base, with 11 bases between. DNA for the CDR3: TGCAGTGCTACAGGAGGGTCGAGCAATCAGCCCCAGCATTTT. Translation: CSATGGSSNQPQHF.

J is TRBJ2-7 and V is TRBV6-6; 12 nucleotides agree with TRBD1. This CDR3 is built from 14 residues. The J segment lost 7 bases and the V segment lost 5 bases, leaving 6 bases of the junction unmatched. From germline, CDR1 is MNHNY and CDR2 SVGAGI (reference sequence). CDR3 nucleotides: TGTGCCAGCAGTGAGGGACAGGGGGCGCGTGAGCAGTACTTC. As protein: CASSEGQGAREQYF.

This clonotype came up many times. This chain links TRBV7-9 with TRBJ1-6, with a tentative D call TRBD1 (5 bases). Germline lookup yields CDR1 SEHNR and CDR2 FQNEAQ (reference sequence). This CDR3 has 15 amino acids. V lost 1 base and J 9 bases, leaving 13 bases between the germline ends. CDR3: CASSLGGTGASPLHF. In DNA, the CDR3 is TGTGCCAGCAGCTTAGGAGGCACAGGAGCTTCACCCCTCCACTTT.

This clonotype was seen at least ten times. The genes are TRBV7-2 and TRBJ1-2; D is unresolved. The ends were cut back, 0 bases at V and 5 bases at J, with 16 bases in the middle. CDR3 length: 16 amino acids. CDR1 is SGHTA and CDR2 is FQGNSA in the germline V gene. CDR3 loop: CASSLAPPRGGYGYTF. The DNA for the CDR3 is TGTGCCAGCAGCTTAGCTCCTCCCCGAGGAGGGTATGGCTACACCTTC.

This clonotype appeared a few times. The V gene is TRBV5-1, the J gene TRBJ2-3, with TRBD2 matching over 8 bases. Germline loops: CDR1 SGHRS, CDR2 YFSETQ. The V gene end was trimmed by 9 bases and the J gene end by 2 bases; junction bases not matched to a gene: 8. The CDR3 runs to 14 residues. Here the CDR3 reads CATGPGLDTDTQYF. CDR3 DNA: TGCGCCACTGGCCCGGGACTAGACACAGATACGCAGTATTTT.

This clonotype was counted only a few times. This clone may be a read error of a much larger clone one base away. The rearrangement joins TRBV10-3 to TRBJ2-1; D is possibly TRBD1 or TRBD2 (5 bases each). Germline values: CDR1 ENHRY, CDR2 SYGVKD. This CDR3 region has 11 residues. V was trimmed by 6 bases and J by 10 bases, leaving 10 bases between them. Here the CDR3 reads CAIRDRDEQFF. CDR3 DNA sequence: TGTGCCATCAGGGACCGGGACGAGCAGTTCTTC.

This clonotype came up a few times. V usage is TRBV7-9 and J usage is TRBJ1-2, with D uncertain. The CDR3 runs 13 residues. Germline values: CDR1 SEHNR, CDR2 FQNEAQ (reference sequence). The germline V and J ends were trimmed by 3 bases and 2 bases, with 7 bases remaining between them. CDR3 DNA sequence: TGTGCCAGCAGCTTCCAGGAGAACTATGGCTACACCTTC. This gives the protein CASSFQENYGYTF.

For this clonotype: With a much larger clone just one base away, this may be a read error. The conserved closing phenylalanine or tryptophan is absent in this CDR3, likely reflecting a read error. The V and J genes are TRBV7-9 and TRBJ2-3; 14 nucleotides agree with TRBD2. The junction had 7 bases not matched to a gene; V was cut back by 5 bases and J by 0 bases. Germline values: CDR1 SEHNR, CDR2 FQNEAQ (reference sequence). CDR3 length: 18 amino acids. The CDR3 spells CASSNPGLAGDSTDTQYL. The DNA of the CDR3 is TGTGCCAGCAGCAACCCGGGACTAGCGGGGGACAGCACAGATACGCAGTATTTA.

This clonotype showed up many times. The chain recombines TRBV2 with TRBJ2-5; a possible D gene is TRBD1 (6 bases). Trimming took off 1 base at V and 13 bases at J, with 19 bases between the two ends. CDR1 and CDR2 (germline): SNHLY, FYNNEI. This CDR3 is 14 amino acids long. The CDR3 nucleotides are TGTGCCAGCAGTGAAGAGGGCGGCAGGGGATCTGCGTACTTC. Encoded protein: CASSEEGGRGSAYF.